The rows below give T cell receptor beta chains drawn from one sample of a study of blood T cell repertoires in COVID-19. This table comes from immunoSEQ multiplex PCR, and its TCRdb copy is limited to in-frame clones, with some not included. Found here are fewer than 200,000 clones, 82% of them singletons; the top ten hold 8.4%. The sequencing input was peripheral blood. These receptors came from a woman between 65 and 79 years old with acute or convalescent COVID-19. The CDR3 runs from the conserved cysteine through the conserved F or W. The order of the fields is D gene, clone size, V gene, J gene, CDR3 length, CDR3 protein, CDR3 DNA. D genes are given only for firm matches. Clone size is shown for a subset of rows, as once, few, many or a class of expanded clone.

>TRBD1|few|TRBV6-4|TRBJ1-1|12
CASGTGMGKTFF
TGTGCCAGTGGGACAGGGATGGGGAAGACTTTCTTT
>TRBD1|.|TRBV6-5|TRBJ1-6|15
CASSLTGGLDSPLHF
TGTGCCAGCAGTCTGACAGGGGGCTTGGATTCACCCCTCCACTTT
>.|.|TRBV4-3|TRBJ2-6|16
CASSPPQISGANVLTF
TGCGCCAGCAGCCCCCCACAGATCTCTGGGGCCAACGTCCTGACTTTC
>TRBD1|once|TRBV9|TRBJ2-2|17
CASSVGPQGVTTGELFF
TGTGCCAGCAGCGTAGGGCCGCAGGGGGTTACCACCGGGGAGCTGTTTTTT
>.|.|TRBV6-5|TRBJ2-2|14
CASSKDSNTGELFF
TGTGCCAGCAGTAAGGACAGTAACACCGGGGAGCTGTTTTTT
>.|.|TRBV21-1|TRBJ1-5|15
CATPNQRGHDQPQHF
TGTGCCACCCCAAATCAAAGGGGGCACGATCAGCCCCAGCATTTT
>.|.|TRBV18|TRBJ1-3|14
CASSPTRDGNTIYF
TGTGCCAGCTCACCAACCAGGGATGGAAACACCATATATTTT
>.|.|TRBV7-6|TRBJ1-1|14
CASSPTGENTEAFF
TGTGCCAGCAGCCCGACAGGCGAGAACACTGAAGCTTTCTTT
>.|.|TRBV2|TRBJ2-3|15
CASIVITDFTDTQYF
TGTGCCAGCATCGTTATAACGGACTTCACAGATACGCAGTATTTT
>TRBD1|.|TRBV5-4|TRBJ1-1|15
CASSLGPGGGTEAFF
TGTGCCAGCAGCTTGGGGCCAGGGGGCGGCACTGAAGCTTTCTTT
>TRBD2|.|TRBV5-1|TRBJ2-5|16
CASSLGQRGDRQTQYF
TGCGCCAGCAGCTTGGGTCAGCGGGGGGATAGACAGACCCAGTACTTC
>.|.|TRBV21-1|TRBJ2-7|16
CASSAGLAGASYEQYF
TGTGCCAGCAGCGCGGGACTAGCGGGAGCTTCCTACGAGCAGTACTTC
>TRBD1|.|TRBV4-3|TRBJ1-4|15
CASSQDRGPNEKLFF
TGCGCCAGCAGCCAAGACAGGGGGCCTAATGAAAAACTGTTTTTT
>.|.|TRBV27|TRBJ1-2|14
CASSLSVMDYGYTF
TGTGCCAGCAGTTTGTCGGTAATGGACTATGGCTACACCTTC
>.|.|TRBV6-5|TRBJ1-5|13
CASSYSRNQPQHF
TGTGCCAGCAGTTACTCCAGAAATCAGCCCCAGCATTTT
>TRBD2|.|TRBV30|TRBJ2-1|19
CAWSAGTSGGKSSYNEQFF
TGTGCCTGGAGTGCCGGGACTAGCGGGGGAAAAAGCTCCTACAATGAGCAGTTCTTC
>.|.|TRBV29-1|TRBJ2-1|14
CSVLSASGVDEQFF
TGCAGCGTTCTATCGGCGTCCGGGGTCGATGAGCAGTTCTTC
>TRBD1|.|TRBV11-2|TRBJ2-5|14
CASSYRGDGETQYF
TGTGCCAGCAGCTACAGGGGCGACGGAGAGACCCAGTACTTC
>.|.|TRBV19|TRBJ2-6|18
CASSPTGLTPSGANVLTF
TGTGCCAGTTCCCCGACAGGCCTGACACCCTCTGGGGCCAACGTCCTGACTTTC
>TRBD1|.|TRBV4-1|TRBJ1-1|17
CASSQASPRQGYTEAFF
TGCGCCAGCAGCCAAGCTTCCCCGAGACAGGGGTACACTGAAGCTTTCTTT
>.|.|TRBV12-3/TRBV12-4|TRBJ2-1|12
CASRPGGNEQFF
TGTGCCAGCAGGCCCGGGGGCAATGAGCAGTTCTTC
>TRBD2|.|TRBV7-6|TRBJ2-2|18
CASSSFIRTSENTGELFF
TGTGCCAGCAGCTCCTTTATTCGGACTAGCGAAAACACCGGGGAGCTGTTTTTT
>.|few|TRBV5-1|TRBJ1-3|15
CASSLGQPSGNTIYF
TGCGCCAGCAGCTTGGGACAACCCTCTGGAAACACCATATATTTT
>TRBD2|few|TRBV5-4|TRBJ2-2|15
CASSFLAGTTGELFF
TGTGCCAGCAGCTTCCTAGCGGGGACCACCGGGGAGCTGTTTTTT
>TRBD1|.|TRBV11-2|TRBJ2-7|17
CASSLDATGGIPYEQYF
TGTGCCAGCAGCTTAGATGCGACAGGGGGGATTCCTTACGAGCAGTACTTC
>.|.|TRBV30|TRBJ1-5|15
CALGGDGGPNQPQHF
TGTGCCTTAGGGGGGGACGGAGGACCCAATCAGCCCCAGCATTTT
>TRBD1|once|TRBV7-9|TRBJ2-7|16
CASSFGSATGEYEQYF
TGTGCCAGCAGCTTCGGATCGGCGACAGGGGAGTACGAGCAGTACTTC
>.|.|TRBV7-9|TRBJ2-7|14
CASSLGDVREEQYF
TGTGCCAGCAGCTTAGGTGACGTGAGGGAGGAGCAGTACTTC
>.|.|TRBV4-1|TRBJ2-3|15
CASSQDGLRTDTQYF
TGCGCCAGCAGCCAAGATGGCCTCCGCACAGATACGCAGTATTTT
>TRBD1|.|TRBV7-2|TRBJ1-5|13
CASSEQGFQPQHF
TGTGCCAGCAGTGAACAGGGGTTTCAGCCCCAGCATTTT
>TRBD1|.|TRBV7-2|TRBJ2-7|14
CASSLTGTGDEQYF
TGTGCCAGCAGTCTCACGGGGACAGGGGACGAGCAGTACTTC
>.|.|TRBV28|TRBJ1-5|14
CASSLVQAGQPQHF
TGTGCCAGCAGTTTAGTACAGGCCGGTCAGCCCCAGCATTTT
>.|.|TRBV6-2/TRBV6-3|TRBJ2-1|16
CASSYVRGRARNEQFF
TGTGCCAGCAGTTACGTGAGGGGGAGAGCACGGAATGAGCAGTTCTTC
>.|.|TRBV6-2/TRBV6-3|TRBJ2-3|15
CASSWVGQGPDTQYF
TGTGCCAGCAGTTGGGTAGGGCAGGGTCCAGATACGCAGTATTTT
>TRBD1|.|TRBV18|TRBJ1-5|16
CASSPFPGQGNQPQHF
TGTGCCAGCTCACCTTTCCCGGGACAGGGTAATCAGCCCCAGCATTTT
>.|.|TRBV4-3|TRBJ1-1|15
CASSQERFGNTEAFF
TGCGCCAGCAGCCAAGAGCGGTTCGGGAACACTGAAGCTTTCTTT
>TRBD2|.|TRBV11-3|TRBJ2-1|15
CASSTSSGGYNEQFF
TGTGCCAGCAGCACCTCTAGCGGGGGTTACAATGAGCAGTTCTTC
>.|.|TRBV30|TRBJ2-3|14
CAWSFQRSTDTQYF
TGTGCCTGGAGTTTCCAGCGAAGCACAGATACGCAGTATTTT
>TRBD1|.|TRBV11-3|TRBJ1-2|12
CASSRQGYGYTF
TGTGCCAGCTCGCGACAGGGGTATGGCTACACCTTC
>.|.|TRBV7-9|TRBJ1-6|14
CASSLEGIGSPLHF
TGTGCCAGCAGTTTGGAGGGAATCGGTTCACCCCTCCACTTT
>TRBD1|few|TRBV19|TRBJ1-1|15
CASRQGQAGNTEAFF
TGTGCCAGTAGACAAGGACAGGCCGGGAACACTGAAGCTTTCTTT
>.|.|TRBV20-1|TRBJ1-5|11
CSAAETGTQHF
TGCAGTGCTGCAGAGACAGGCACCCAGCATTTT
>TRBD1|.|TRBV7-3|TRBJ2-2|20
CASSFPGQGARTSNTGELFF
TGTGCCAGCAGCTTCCCGGGACAGGGGGCGCGTACTTCAAACACCGGGGAGCTGTTTTTT
>.|.|TRBV20-1|TRBJ2-7|12
CSASRGLREQYF
TGCAGTGCTAGTCGGGGTTTAAGGGAGCAGTACTTC
>.|.|TRBV11-3|TRBJ2-2|15
CASSLSGRNTGELFF
TGTGCCAGCAGCCTGTCCGGGAGGAACACCGGGGAGCTGTTTTTT